This T cell receptor (beta chain) derives from a study of shared T cell receptors in the human thymus (dated by TCRdb to the early 2020s). Some background on the complete study: The study investigated the way shared, self-reactive T-cell receptor alpha chains are produced in the human thymus.

Libraries came from the immunoSEQ multiplex PCR assay. Sourced from immuneACCESS, this table was stored by TCRdb with only in-frame sequences that have V and J called. A share of the clones is absent; for the studies checked, an unresolved V gene accounts for under half, and the remainder has no known explanation. The sample data list a few hundred thousand clones, and just under 95% of these were observed just once. The ten largest clones capture around 0.019% of the sample. Comment on this clone: The antigen this receptor binds is unknown. No base qualities exist here, and no much larger clone lies one base off it.

Trimming removed 5 bases from V and 6 bases from J, leaving 9 bases between the germline ends. From a lookup of the germline V gene, CDR1 and CDR2 are SGHRS and YFSETQ. The CDR3 goes from the cysteine to the phenylalanine over 11 residues. Only CDR3 DNA is held: 33 bases, read in frame from base 1. This sequence originates from a human donor. This chain joins TRBV5-1 to TRBJ2-7; the D match is possibly TRBD1 or TRBD2, with 5 bases aligned in each. The specimen was thymocytes. CDR3 loop: CASRSGSEQYF. The sequenced DNA: TGCGCCAGCAGGTCAGGGAGCGAGCAGTACTTC. With the rest looked up from the reference TRBV5-1 and TRBJ2-7 genes rather than sequenced, the full variable domain is KAGVTQTPRYLIKTRGQQVTLSCSPISGHRSVSWYQQTPGQGLQFLFEYFSETQRNKGNFPGRFSGRQFSNSRSEMNVSTLELGDSALYLCASRSGSEQYFGPGTRLTVT.